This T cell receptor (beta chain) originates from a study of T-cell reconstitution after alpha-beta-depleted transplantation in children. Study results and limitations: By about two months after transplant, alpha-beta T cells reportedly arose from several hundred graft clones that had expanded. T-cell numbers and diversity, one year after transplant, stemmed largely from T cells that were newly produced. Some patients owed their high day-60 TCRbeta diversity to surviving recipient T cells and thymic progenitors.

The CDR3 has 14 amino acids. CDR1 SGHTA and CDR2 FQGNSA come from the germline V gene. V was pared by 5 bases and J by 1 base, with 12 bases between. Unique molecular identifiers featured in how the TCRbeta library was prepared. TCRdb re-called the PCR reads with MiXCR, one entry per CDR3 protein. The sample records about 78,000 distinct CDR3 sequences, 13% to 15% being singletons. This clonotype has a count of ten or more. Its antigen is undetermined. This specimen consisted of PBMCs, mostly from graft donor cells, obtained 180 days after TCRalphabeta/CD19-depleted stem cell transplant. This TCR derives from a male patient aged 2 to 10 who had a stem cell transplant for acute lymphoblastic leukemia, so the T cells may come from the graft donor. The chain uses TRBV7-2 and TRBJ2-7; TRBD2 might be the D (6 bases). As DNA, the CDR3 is TGTGCCAGCAGCATGATCGGGACTTCCTACGAGCAGTACTTC. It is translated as CASSMIGTSYEQYF. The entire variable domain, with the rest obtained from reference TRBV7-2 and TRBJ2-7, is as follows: GAGVSQSPSNKVTEKGKDVELRCDPISGHTALYWYRQSLGQGLEFLIYFQGNSAPDKSGLPSDRFSAERTGGSVSTLTIQRTQQEDSAVYLCASSMIGTSYEQYFGPGTRLTVT.